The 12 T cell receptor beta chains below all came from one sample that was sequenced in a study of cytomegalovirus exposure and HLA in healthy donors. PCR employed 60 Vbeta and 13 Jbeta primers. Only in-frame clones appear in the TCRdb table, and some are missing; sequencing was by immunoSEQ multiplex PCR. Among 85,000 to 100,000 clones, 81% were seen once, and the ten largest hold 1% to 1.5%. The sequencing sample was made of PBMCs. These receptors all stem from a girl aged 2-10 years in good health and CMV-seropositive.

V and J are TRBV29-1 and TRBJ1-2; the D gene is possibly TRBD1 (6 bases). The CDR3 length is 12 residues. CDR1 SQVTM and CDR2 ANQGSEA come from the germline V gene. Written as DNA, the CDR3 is TGCGCCTGGGTCAGGGGAGACTATGGCTACACCTTC. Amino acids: CAWVRGDYGYTF.

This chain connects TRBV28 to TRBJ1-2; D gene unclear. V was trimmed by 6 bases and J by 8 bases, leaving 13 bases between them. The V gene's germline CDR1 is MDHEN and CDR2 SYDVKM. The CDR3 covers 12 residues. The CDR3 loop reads CASRAPGGGYTF. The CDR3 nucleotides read TGTGCCAGCAGGGCCCCTGGAGGAGGCTACACCTTC.

The DNA for the CDR3 is TGTGCCAGCAGTATGGGACTGACTAATGAGCAGTTCTTC. Translation: CASSMGLTNEQFF. The rearrangement links TRBV28 to TRBJ2-1, with a possible D match to TRBD2 (6 bases). This CDR3 spans 13 amino acids. Germline CDR1 reads MDHEN; CDR2 reads SYDVKM. Trimming removed 5 bases from V and 7 bases from J, with 12 bases in between.

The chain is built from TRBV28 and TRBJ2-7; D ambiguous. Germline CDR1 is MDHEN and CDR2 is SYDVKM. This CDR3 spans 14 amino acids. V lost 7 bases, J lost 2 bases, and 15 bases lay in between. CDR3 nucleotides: TGTGCCAGCAATGAAACTCCCCAACCCTACGAGCAGTACTTC. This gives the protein CASNETPQPYEQYF.

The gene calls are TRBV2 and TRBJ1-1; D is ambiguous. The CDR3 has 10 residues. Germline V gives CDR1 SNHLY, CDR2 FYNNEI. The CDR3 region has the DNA TGTGTTTCGAGCCGGACTGAAGCTTTCTTT. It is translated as CVSSRTEAFF.

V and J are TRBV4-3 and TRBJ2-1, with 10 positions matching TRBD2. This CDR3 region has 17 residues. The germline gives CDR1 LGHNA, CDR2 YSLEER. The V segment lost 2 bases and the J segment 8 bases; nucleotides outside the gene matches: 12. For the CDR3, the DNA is TGCGCCAGCAGCCAATCTCCAGCGGGGGGGGGACCGGATGAGCAGTTCTTC. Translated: CASSQSPAGGGPDEQFF.

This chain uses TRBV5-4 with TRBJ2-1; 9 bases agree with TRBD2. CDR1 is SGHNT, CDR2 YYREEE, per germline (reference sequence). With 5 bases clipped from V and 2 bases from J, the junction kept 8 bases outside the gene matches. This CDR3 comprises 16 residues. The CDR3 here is CASSLRSGRAYNEQFF. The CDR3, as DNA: TGTGCCAGCAGTCTCCGTAGCGGGAGAGCCTACAATGAGCAGTTCTTC. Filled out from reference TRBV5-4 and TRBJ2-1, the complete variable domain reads ETGVTQSPTHLIKTRGQQVTLRCSSQSGHNTVSWYQQALGQGPQFIFQYYREEENGRGNFPPRFSGLQFPNYSSELNVNALELDDSALYLCASSLRSGRAYNEQFFGPGTRLTVL.

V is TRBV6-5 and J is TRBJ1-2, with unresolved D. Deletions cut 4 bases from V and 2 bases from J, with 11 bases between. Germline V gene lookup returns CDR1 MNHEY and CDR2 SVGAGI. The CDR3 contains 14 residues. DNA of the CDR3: TGTGCCAGCAGTTTACAGATCCGGAACTATGGCTACACCTTC. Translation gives CASSLQIRNYGYTF.

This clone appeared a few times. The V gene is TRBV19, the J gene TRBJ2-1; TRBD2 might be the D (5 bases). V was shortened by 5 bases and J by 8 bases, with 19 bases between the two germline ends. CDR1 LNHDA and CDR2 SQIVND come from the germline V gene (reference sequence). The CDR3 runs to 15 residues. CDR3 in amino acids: CASSRLGPSRHEQFF. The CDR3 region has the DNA TGTGCCAGTAGTCGTCTCGGGCCTAGCAGGCATGAGCAGTTCTTC.

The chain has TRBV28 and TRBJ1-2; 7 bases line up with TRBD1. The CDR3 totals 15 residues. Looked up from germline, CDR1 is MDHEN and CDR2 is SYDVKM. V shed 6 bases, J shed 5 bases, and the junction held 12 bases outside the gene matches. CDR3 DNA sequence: TGTGCCAGCAGCCCGCTGATCCCGGGACAGTATGGCTACACCTTC. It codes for CASSPLIPGQYGYTF.

CDR3 region: CAQTLRALPYEQYF. CDR3 nucleotides: TGTGCCCAAACCCTTCGAGCGTTACCCTACGAGCAGTACTTC. The genes are TRBV12-5 and TRBJ2-7; D is unclear. Per the germline V gene, CDR1 is LGHNT and CDR2 is FRNRAP. This CDR3 is built from 14 residues.

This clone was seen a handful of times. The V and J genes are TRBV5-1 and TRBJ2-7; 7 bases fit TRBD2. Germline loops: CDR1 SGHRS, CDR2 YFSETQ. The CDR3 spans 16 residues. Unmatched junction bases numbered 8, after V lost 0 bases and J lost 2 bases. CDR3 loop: CASSLGGGSRTYEQYF. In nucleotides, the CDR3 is TGCGCCAGCAGCTTGGGGGGCGGGAGCAGGACCTACGAGCAGTACTTC.